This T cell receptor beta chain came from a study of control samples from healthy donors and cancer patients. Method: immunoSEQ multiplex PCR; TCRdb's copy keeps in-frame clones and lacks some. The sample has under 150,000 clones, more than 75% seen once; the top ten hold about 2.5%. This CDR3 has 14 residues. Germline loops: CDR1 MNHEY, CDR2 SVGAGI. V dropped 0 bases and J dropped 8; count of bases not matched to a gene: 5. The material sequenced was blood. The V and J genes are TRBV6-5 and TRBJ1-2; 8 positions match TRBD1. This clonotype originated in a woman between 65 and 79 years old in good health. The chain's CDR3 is CASSYSDRGSGYTF. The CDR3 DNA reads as TGTGCCAGCAGTTACTCCGACAGGGGAAGCGGCTACACCTTC.